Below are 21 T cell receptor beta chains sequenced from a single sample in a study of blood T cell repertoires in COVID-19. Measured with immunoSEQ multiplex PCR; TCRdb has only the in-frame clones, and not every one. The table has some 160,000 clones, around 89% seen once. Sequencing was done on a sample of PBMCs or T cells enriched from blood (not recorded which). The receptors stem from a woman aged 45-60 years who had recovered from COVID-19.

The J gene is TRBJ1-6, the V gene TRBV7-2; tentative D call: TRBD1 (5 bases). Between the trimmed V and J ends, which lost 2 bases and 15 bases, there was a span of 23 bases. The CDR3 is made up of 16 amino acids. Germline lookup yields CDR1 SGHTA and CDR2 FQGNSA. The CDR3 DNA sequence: TGTGCCAGCAGCTTATATCAAGGGACTCTTGTCGGGGGCCTCCACTTT. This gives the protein CASSLYQGTLVGGLHF. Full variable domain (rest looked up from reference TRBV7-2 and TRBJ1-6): GAGVSQSPSNKVTEKGKDVELRCDPISGHTALYWYRQSLGQGLEFLIYFQGNSAPDKSGLPSDRFSAERTGGSVSTLTIQRTQQEDSAVYLCASSLYQGTLVGGLHFGNGTRLTVT.

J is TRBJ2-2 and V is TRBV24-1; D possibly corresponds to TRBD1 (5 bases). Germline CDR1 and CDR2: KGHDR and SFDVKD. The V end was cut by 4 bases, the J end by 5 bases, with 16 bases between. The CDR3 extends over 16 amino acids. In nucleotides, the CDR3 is TGTGCCACCAGTGAGGGCGACAGACCCACAACCGGGGAGCTGTTTTTT. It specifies CATSEGDRPTTGELFF.

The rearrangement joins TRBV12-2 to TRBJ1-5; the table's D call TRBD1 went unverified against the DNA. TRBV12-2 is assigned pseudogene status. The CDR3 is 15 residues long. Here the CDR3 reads CASRLTGQGGQPQHF. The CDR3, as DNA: TGTGCAAGTCGGCTTACCGGTCAGGGCGGTCAGCCCCAGCATTTT.

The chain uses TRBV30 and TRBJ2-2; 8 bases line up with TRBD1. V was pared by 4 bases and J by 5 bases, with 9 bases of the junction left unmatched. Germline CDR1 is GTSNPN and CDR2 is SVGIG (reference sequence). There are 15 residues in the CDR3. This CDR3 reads CAWNSRTGTTGELFF. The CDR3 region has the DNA TGTGCCTGGAATTCTAGGACAGGGACTACCGGGGAGCTGTTTTTT.

The CDR3 loop reads CASSQGGGARNEKLFF. The CDR3 DNA is TGTGCCAGCAGCCAAGGGGGCGGGGCACGGAATGAAAAACTGTTTTTT. This chain uses TRBV3-1 (or the pseudogene TRBV3-2) with TRBJ1-4; a weak D match, TRBD1 (5 bases). This CDR3 is 16 amino acids long. In germline, CDR1 is LGHDT, CDR2 YNNKEL (reference sequence). Trimming took off 1 base at V and 5 bases at J, with 14 bases between the two ends.

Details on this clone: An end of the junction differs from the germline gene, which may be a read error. The chain's CDR3 is CASGLRLAGSLEQFF. CDR3 in DNA: TGTGCCAGCGGCTTGAGACTAGCGGGGTCCTTGGAGCAGTTCTTC. The chain joins TRBV5-8 to TRBJ2-1; 11 bases agree with TRBD2. This CDR3 has 15 residues. Germline loops: CDR1 SGHTS, CDR2 YDEGEE.

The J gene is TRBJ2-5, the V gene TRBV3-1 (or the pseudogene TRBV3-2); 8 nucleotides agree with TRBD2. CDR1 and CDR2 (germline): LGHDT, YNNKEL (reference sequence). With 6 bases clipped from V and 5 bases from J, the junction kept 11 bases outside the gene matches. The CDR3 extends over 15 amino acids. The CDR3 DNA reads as TGTGCCAGCAGTCCTCTCGGGGGGGCCTCTGAGACCCAGTACTTC. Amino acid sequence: CASSPLGGASETQYF.

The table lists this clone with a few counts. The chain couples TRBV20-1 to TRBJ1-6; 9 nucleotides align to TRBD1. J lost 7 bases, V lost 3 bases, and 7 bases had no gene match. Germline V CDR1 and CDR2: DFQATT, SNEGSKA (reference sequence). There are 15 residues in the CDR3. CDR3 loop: CSASRGQGLNSPLHF. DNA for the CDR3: TGCAGTGCTAGTAGGGGACAGGGTTTGAATTCACCCCTCCACTTT.

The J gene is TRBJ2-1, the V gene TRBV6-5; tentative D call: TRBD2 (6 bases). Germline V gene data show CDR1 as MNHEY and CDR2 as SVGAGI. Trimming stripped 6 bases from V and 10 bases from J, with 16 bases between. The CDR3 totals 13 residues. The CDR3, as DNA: TGTGCCAGCAGAAGGGACTTCTTAGGGGAGCAGTTCTTC. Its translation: CASRRDFLGEQFF.

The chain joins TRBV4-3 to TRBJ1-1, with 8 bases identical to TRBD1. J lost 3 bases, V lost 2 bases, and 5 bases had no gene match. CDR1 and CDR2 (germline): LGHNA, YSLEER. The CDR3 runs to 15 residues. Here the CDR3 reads CASSQWTGRDTEAFF. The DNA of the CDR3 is TGCGCCAGCAGCCAATGGACAGGGAGAGACACTGAAGCTTTCTTT.

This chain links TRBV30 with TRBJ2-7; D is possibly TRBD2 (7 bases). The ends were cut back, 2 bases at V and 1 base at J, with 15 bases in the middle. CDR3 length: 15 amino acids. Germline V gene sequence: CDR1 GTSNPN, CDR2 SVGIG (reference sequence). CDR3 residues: CAWSRGGAGSYEQYF. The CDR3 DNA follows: TGTGCCTGGAGTCGAGGGGGGGCCGGATCCTACGAGCAGTACTTC. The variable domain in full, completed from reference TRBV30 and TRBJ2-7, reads SQTIHQWPATLVQPVGSPLSLECTVEGTSNPNLYWYRQAAGRGLQLLFYSVGIGQISSEVPQNLSASRPQDRQFILSSKKLLLSDSGFYLCAWSRGGAGSYEQYFGPGTRLTVT.

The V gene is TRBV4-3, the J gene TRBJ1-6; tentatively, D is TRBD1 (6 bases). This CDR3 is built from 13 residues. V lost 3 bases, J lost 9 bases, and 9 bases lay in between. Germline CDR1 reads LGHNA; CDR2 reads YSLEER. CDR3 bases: TGCGCCAGCAGCCAGGGGGCCGTTTCACCCCTCCACTTT. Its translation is CASSQGAVSPLHF.

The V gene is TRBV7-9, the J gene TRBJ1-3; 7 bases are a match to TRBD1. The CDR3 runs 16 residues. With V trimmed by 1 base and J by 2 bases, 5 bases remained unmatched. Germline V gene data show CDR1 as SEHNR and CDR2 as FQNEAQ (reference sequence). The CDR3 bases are TGTGCCAGCAGCTTAGAGGGGGCTCCCCCTGGAAACACCATATATTTT. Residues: CASSLEGAPPGNTIYF.

For the CDR3, the DNA is TGTGCCTGGTCCCGGACAGGGGGCATGGAGGGCTACACCTTC. Residues: CAWSRTGGMEGYTF. The V call is TRBV30, the J call TRBJ1-2, with 11 positions matching TRBD1. This CDR3 is 14 amino acids long. The V segment lost 5 bases and the J segment 8 bases; nucleotides outside the gene matches: 10. Germline V gene data show CDR1 as GTSNPN and CDR2 as SVGIG (reference sequence).

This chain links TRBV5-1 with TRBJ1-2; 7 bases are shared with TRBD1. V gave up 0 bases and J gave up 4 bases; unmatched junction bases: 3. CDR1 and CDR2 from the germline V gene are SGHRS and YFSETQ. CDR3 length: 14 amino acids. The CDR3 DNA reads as TGCGCCAGCAGCTTGGTTGGGACAGCCTATGGCTACACCTTC. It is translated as CASSLVGTAYGYTF. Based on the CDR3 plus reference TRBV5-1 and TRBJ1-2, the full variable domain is KAGVTQTPRYLIKTRGQQVTLSCSPISGHRSVSWYQQTPGQGLQFLFEYFSETQRNKGNFPGRFSGRQFSNSRSEMNVSTLELGDSALYLCASSLVGTAYGYTFGSGTRLTVV.

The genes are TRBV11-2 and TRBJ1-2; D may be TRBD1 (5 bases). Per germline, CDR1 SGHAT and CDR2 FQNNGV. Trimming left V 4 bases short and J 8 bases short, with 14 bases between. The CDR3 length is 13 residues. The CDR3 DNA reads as TGTGCCAGCAGCTCGAATTGGGGGGGAGGCTACACCTTC. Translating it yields CASSSNWGGGYTF.

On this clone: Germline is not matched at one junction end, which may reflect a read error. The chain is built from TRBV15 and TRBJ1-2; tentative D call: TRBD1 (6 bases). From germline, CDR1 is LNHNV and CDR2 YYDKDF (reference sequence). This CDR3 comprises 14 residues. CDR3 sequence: CATSRDRGNSGYTF. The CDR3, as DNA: TGTGCCACCAGCAGAGACAGGGGAAACTCTGGCTACACCTTC.

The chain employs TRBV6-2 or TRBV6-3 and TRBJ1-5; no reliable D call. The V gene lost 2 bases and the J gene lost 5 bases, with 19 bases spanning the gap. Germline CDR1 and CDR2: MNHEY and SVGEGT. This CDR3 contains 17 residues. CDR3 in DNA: TGTGCCAGCAGTTACGGGAAATTTCGGAGGGCAGATCAGCCCCAGCATTTT. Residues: CASSYGKFRRADQPQHF.

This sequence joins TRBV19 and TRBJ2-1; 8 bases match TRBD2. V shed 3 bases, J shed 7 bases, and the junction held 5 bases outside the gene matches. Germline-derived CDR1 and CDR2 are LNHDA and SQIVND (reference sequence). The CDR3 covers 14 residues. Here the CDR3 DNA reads TGTGCCAGTAGTATCACGGGGGGGGAAAATGAGCAGTTCTTC. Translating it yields CASSITGGENEQFF.

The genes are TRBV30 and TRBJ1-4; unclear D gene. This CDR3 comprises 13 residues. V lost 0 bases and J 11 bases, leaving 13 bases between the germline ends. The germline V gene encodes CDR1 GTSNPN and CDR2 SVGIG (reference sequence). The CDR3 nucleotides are TGTGCCTGGAGTGTACTAGCAGGCGAGAAACTGTTTTTT. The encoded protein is CAWSVLAGEKLFF.

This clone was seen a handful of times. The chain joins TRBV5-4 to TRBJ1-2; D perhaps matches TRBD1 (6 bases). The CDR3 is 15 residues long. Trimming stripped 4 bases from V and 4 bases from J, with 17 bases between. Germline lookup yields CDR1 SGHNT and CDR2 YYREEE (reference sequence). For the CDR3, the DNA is TGTGCCAGCAGCCAGGGGTCCGGCGAGAGCTATGGCTACACCTTC. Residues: CASSQGSGESYGYTF.